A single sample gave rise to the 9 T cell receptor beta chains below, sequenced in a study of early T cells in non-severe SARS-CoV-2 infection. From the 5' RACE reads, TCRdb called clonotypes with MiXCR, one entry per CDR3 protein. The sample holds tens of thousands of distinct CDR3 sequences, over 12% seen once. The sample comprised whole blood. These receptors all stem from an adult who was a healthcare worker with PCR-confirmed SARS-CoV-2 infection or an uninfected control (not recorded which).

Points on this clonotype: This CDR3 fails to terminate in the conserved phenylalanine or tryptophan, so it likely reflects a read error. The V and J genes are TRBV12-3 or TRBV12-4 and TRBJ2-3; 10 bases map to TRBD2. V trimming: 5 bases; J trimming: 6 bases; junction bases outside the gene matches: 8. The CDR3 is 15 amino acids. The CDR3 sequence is CASSLGLAGEDTQYS. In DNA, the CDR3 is TGTGCCAGCAGTCTTGGGCTAGCGGGAGAGGATACGCAGTATTCT.

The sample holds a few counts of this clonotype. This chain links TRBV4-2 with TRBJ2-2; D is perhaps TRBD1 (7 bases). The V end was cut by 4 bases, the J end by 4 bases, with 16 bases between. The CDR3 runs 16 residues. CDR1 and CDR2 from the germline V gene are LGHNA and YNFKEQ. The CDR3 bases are TGTGCCAGCAGCCCCCCAGGGGGGCGAGGCACCGGGGAGCTGTTTTTT. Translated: CASSPPGGRGTGELFF.

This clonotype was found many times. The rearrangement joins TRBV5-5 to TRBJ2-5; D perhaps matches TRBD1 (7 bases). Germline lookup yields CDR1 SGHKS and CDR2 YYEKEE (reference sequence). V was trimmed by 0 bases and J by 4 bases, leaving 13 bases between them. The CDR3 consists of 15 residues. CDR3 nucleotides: TGTGCCAGCAGCTTGGCCGGAGGGGGCGGAGAGACCCAGTACTTC. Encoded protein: CASSLAGGGGETQYF.

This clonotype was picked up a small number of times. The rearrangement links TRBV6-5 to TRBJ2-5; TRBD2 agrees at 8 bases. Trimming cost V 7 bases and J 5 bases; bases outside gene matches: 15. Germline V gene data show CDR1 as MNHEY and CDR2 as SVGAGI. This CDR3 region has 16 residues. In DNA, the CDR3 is TGTGCCAGCACTACCCTCGGCGGGGGGAGCCGCGAGACCCAGTACTTC. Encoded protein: CASTTLGGGSRETQYF.

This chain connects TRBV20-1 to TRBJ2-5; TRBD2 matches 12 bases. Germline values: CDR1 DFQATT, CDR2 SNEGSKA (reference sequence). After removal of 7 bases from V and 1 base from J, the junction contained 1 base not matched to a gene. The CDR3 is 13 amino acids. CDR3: CSGTSGAQETQYF. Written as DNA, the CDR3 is TGCAGTGGGACTAGCGGGGCCCAAGAGACCCAGTACTTC.

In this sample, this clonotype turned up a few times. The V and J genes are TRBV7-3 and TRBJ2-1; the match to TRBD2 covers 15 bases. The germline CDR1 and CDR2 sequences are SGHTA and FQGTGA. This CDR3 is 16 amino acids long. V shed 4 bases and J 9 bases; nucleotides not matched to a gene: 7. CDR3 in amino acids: CASSSQPGLAGGEQFF. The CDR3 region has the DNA TGTGCCAGCAGCTCCCAACCGGGACTAGCGGGAGGTGAGCAGTTCTTC. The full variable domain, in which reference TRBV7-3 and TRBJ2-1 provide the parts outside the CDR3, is GAGVSQTPSNKVTEKGKYVELRCDPISGHTALYWYRQSLGQGPEFLIYFQGTGAADDSGLPNDRFFAVRPEGSVSTLKIQRTERGDSAVYLCASSSQPGLAGGEQFFGPGTRLTVL.

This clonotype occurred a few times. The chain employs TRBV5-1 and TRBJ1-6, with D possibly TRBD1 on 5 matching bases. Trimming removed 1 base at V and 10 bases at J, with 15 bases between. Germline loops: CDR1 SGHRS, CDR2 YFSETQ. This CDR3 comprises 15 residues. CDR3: CASSLKQGTRSPLHF. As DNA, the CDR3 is TGCGCCAGCAGCTTGAAGCAGGGTACTCGCTCACCCCTCCACTTT.

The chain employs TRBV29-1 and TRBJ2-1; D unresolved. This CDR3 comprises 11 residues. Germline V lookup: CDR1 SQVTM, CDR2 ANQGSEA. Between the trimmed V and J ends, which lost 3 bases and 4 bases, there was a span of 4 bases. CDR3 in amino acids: CSVDMYNEQFF. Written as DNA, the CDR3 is TGCAGCGTTGATATGTACAATGAGCAGTTCTTC.

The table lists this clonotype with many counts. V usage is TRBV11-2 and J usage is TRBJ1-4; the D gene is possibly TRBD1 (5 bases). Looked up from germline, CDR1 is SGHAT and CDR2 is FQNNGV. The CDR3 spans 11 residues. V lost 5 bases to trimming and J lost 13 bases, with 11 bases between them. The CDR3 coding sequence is TGTGCCAGCAGCCAAGAGACAGCACTGTTTTTT. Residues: CASSQETALFF.